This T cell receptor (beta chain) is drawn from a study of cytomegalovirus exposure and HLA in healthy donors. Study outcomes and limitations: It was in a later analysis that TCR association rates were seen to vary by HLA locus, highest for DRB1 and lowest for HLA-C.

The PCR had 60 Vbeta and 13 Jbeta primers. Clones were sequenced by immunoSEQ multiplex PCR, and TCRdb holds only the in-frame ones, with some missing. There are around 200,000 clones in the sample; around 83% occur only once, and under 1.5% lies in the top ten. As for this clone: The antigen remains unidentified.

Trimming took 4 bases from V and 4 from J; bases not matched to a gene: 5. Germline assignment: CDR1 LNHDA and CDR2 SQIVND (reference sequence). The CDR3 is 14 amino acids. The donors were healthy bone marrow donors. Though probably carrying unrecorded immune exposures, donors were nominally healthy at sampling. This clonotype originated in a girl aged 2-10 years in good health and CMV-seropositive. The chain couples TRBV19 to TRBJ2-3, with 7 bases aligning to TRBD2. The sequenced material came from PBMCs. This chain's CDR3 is CASSTGGRADTQYF. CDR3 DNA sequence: TGTGCCAGTAGTACGGGAGGCCGCGCAGATACGCAGTATTTT.